The clone carrying this TCR beta chain was seen a few times. Its antigen is unknown. These data originate in a study of regulatory T cells in long-lasting Graves disease. In the study overall: Less than 3 months of antithyroid drugs had been taken by newly diagnosed Graves' patients. Study observations and caveats: Sharing of public clonotypes was greater in persistent patients (roughly 2,600) than in new patients (roughly 880).

CDR3 length: 14 amino acids. Germline-derived CDR1 and CDR2 are MNHEY and SMNVEV (reference sequence). Trimming removed 8 bases from V and 3 bases from J, with 16 bases in between. CDR3 regions were amplified by Arm-PCR using iRepertoire HTBI primers to build TCR beta libraries. TCRdb re-analysed the multiplex PCR reads in MiXCR, keeping a single row per CDR3 protein. The sample has 620,000 or so distinct CDR3 sequences, 15% to 20% seen once; the top ten hold 18%. Time point: newly diagnosed GD, antithyroid drugs for less than 3 months. PBMCs were the source of the RNA used for TCR sequencing. EDTA tubes collected 9 to 9.5 milliliters of peripheral blood. These data also formed part of another study, on T cells in Graves' hyperthyroidism and ophthalmopathy.

The specimen was peripheral blood mononuclear cells (PBMCs), collected at new diagnosis, from a patient treated with antithyroid drugs. This TCR came from a young woman with Graves disease. The V call is TRBV27, the J call TRBJ1-2, with D maybe TRBD1 (6 bases). The DNA of the CDR3 is TGTGCCAGCTGGAGGGGGGAGGGGGACTATGGCTACACCTTC. Residues: CASWRGEGDYGYTF.